This T cell receptor beta chain appears in the sequencing data of a study of CD8 T cells in ankylosing spondylitis. Study-wide results and limits: Made up of several highly homologous variants, a TCR beta motif appeared characteristic of ankylosing spondylitis blood.

One entry per CDR3 protein, called by TCRdb with MiXCR from the 5' RACE reads. The sample carries about 130,000 distinct CDR3 sequences, about 7.3% recorded once. This clonotype was seen only a few times. No antigen is known for it. Germline V gene sequence: CDR1 SEHNR, CDR2 FQNEAQ (reference sequence). The CDR3 has 15 residues. The germline V and J ends were trimmed by 0 bases and 4 bases, with 12 bases remaining between them. The chain recombines TRBV7-9 with TRBJ1-1, with D possibly TRBD1 on 5 matching bases. Sequenced sample: blood, either unsorted or a sorted T cell fraction (not recorded which). This sequence originates from a female donor with ankylosing spondylitis or in good health (not recorded which). CDR3 amino acids: CASSLAGQGVTEAFF. CDR3 in DNA: TGTGCCAGCAGCTTAGCGGGTCAGGGCGTCACTGAAGCTTTCTTT. Full variable domain (missing parts from reference TRBV7-9 and TRBJ1-1): DTGVSQNPRHKITKRGQNVTFRCDPISEHNRLYWYRQTLGQGPEFLTYFQNEAQLEKSRLLSDRFSAERPKGSFSTLEIQRTEQGDSAMYLCASSLAGQGVTEAFFGQGTRLTVV.